This T cell receptor beta chain was profiled in a study of cytomegalovirus exposure and HLA in healthy donors. Findings of the study overall: The study designated roughly 160 TCR beta chains cytomegalovirus-associated.

To note about this clone: Its antigen is unknown.

Assay used: immunoSEQ multiplex PCR; TCRdb lists only in-frame clones, some missing. This table holds 200,000 to 300,000 clones, roughly nine tenths found once. Germline V CDR1 and CDR2: GTSNPN, SVGIG (reference sequence). CDR3 size: 12 residues. V shed 5 bases, J shed 4 bases, and the junction held 2 bases outside the gene matches. V usage is TRBV30 and J usage is TRBJ1-1, with 9 positions matching TRBD1. Sequencing used PBMCs. This TCR derives from a man aged 18 to 29 in good health and CMV-seropositive. The CDR3 DNA reads TGTGCCTGGGGGGGACAGGGCACTGAAGCTTTCTTT. It yields the protein CAWGGQGTEAFF. The whole variable domain, remainder taken from reference TRBV30 and TRBJ1-1, is SQTIHQWPATLVQPVGSPLSLECTVEGTSNPNLYWYRQAAGRGLQLLFYSVGIGQISSEVPQNLSASRPQDRQFILSSKKLLLSDSGFYLCAWGGQGTEAFFGQGTRLTVV.